The 27 T cell receptor beta chains reported below all come from one sample, sequenced in a study of CD8+CD57+ T cells in acquired aplastic anemia. By flow cytometry, patients selected for sequencing had shown an expansion of CD8+CD57+ cells. Genomic DNA, serving as template, underwent TCR beta VDJ and CDR3 profiling. MiXCR, run by TCRdb on the reads, gives a single entry per CDR3 protein. The repertoire holds just over 450,000 distinct CDR3 sequences, with roughly 34% as singletons. The sequenced sample consisted of sorted CD4+, CD8+, or CD8+CD57+ T cells (not recorded which) from PBMCs. These TCRs come from a human donor with aplastic anemia.

The chain couples TRBV5-1 to TRBJ1-2; 7 bases match TRBD1. This CDR3 is built from 18 residues. Germline V gene data show CDR1 as SGHRS and CDR2 as YFSETQ. The J segment lost 5 bases and the V segment lost 4 bases, leaving 20 bases of the junction unmatched. CDR3 coding DNA: TGCGCCAGCAGCCCCCGGGACAGTCTCTCCTCGGCTAGGTATGGCTACACCTTC. Residues: CASSPRDSLSSARYGYTF.

Concerning this clonotype: Just one base apart from a much larger clone, this may be a read error. V and J are TRBV9 and TRBJ2-2; 7 nucleotides line up with TRBD2. CDR1 is SGDLS, CDR2 YYNGEE, per germline. The CDR3 runs to 13 residues. V trimming: 7 bases; J trimming: 0 bases; junction bases outside the gene matches: 0. CDR3: CASGLANTGELFF. CDR3 DNA: TGTGCCAGCGGACTAGCGAACACCGGGGAGCTGTTTTTT.

This clonotype was seen many times. The rearrangement links TRBV24-1 to TRBJ2-1; 9 nucleotides align to TRBD2. This CDR3 contains 16 residues. After removal of 5 bases from V and 7 bases from J, the junction contained 11 bases not matched to a gene. CDR1 and CDR2 from the germline V gene are KGHDR and SFDVKD. The CDR3 bases are TGTGCCACCAGTGCCCTTCAGACTAGCGGAGTTAATGAGCAGTTCTTC. It is translated as CATSALQTSGVNEQFF.

This clonotype has only a few counts. V usage is TRBV20-1 and J usage is TRBJ2-3, with D perhaps being TRBD1 or TRBD2 (6 bases each). The CDR3 spans 18 residues. Between the trimmed V and J ends, which lost 3 bases and 2 bases, there was a span of 24 bases. CDR1 and CDR2 (germline): DFQATT, SNEGSKA (reference sequence). The CDR3 DNA sequence: TGCAGTGCTAGGGTTAGATATGGGGGGCGTAGTGTCACAGATACGCAGTATTTT. Translated, it gives CSARVRYGGRSVTDTQYF.

As concerns this clonotype: Relative to the germline gene, one junction end is altered; a read error may explain this. The chain joins TRBV7-3 to TRBJ2-3; no clear D. This CDR3 contains 12 residues. Germline assignment: CDR1 SGHTA and CDR2 FQGTGA. CDR3: CASSLIGDMQYF. The CDR3 DNA is TGTGCCAGCAGCTTAATTGGGGATATGCAGTATTTT.

This clonotype was seen repeatedly, ten times or more. The chain carries TRBV7-9 and TRBJ2-7, with D perhaps TRBD1 or TRBD2 (5 bases each). The CDR3 covers 13 residues. CDR1 and CDR2 (germline): SEHNR, FQNEAQ (reference sequence). V lost 1 base and J 6 bases, leaving 10 bases between the germline ends. Written as DNA, the CDR3 is TGTGCCAGCAGCTTAGATGGGGGTGGCGAGCAGTACTTC. Amino acid sequence: CASSLDGGGEQYF.

This clonotype was counted ten times or more. The rearrangement links TRBV7-2 to TRBJ2-7; D unclear. The germline gives CDR1 SGHTA, CDR2 FQGNSA. The CDR3 runs to 12 residues. Trimming cost V 2 bases and J 3 bases, with 5 bases left between them. In DNA, the CDR3 is TGTGCCAGCAGCTTAATGTTCTACGAGCAGTACTTC. Protein product: CASSLMFYEQYF. The entire variable domain, with the rest obtained from reference TRBV7-2 and TRBJ2-7, is as follows: GAGVSQSPSNKVTEKGKDVELRCDPISGHTALYWYRQSLGQGLEFLIYFQGNSAPDKSGLPSDRFSAERTGGSVSTLTIQRTQQEDSAVYLCASSLMFYEQYFGPGTRLTVT.

This clonotype was counted at least ten times. This chain joins TRBV2 and TRBJ2-1; the D gene is possibly TRBD1 (5 bases). The CDR3 runs 14 residues. V was cut by 3 bases and J by 7 bases, with 13 bases left in between. CDR1 is SNHLY, CDR2 FYNNEI, per germline. The CDR3 nucleotides read TGTGCCAGCAGTGATGTAGGTCGACAGAATGAGCAGTTCTTC. It is translated as CASSDVGRQNEQFF.

This clonotype has at least ten counts. V usage is TRBV19 and J usage is TRBJ1-2, with TRBD1 matching 7 bases. Germline assignment: CDR1 LNHDA and CDR2 SQIVND (reference sequence). V shed 4 bases and J 2 bases; nucleotides not matched to a gene: 10. The CDR3 totals 16 residues. For the CDR3, the DNA is TGTGCCAGTAGTAGGCAGGGGACAGAAGGAAACTATGGCTACACCTTC. Amino acids: CASSRQGTEGNYGYTF.

For this clonotype: Possible read error: a much larger clone is one base away. The V call is TRBV7-2, the J call TRBJ1-4, with D uncertain. Trimming shortened V by 6 bases and J by 4 bases, and 9 bases separated the two germline ends. The CDR3 contains 13 residues. Germline CDR1 reads SGHTA; CDR2 reads FQGNSA. Here the CDR3 reads CASRIQNNEKLFF. As DNA, the CDR3 is TGTGCCAGCAGGATCCAGAATAATGAAAAACTGTTTTTT.

The gene calls are TRBV11-2 and TRBJ2-2, with D possibly being TRBD1 (6 bases). The germline V gene has CDR1 SGHAT and CDR2 FQNNGV. The V end lost 0 bases, the J end lost 3 bases, and 11 bases lay between the germline ends. The CDR3 extends over 16 amino acids. CDR3 amino acids: CASSLEGKGDTGELFF. CDR3 nucleotides: TGTGCCAGCAGCTTAGAGGGTAAGGGGGACACCGGGGAGCTGTTTTTT.

V usage is TRBV9 and J usage is TRBJ2-7, with D possibly matching TRBD1 (5 bases). This CDR3 spans 14 amino acids. The V end lost 0 bases, the J end lost 5 bases, and 12 bases lay between the germline ends. Germline values: CDR1 SGDLS, CDR2 YYNGEE. The CDR3 here is CASSVEITTDEQYF. Here the CDR3 DNA reads TGTGCCAGCAGCGTAGAAATTACGACAGACGAGCAGTACTTC.

Many counts were recorded for this clonotype. The chain joins TRBV4-3 to TRBJ1-2; D is ambiguous. The germline gives CDR1 LGHNA, CDR2 YSLEER. V was cut by 0 bases and J by 0 bases, with 8 bases left in between. This CDR3 region has 15 residues. For the CDR3, the DNA is TGCGCCAGCAGCCAAGATACGCGTTCTAACTATGGCTACACCTTC. Amino acids: CASSQDTRSNYGYTF.

This clonotype was counted at least ten times. V and J are TRBV2 and TRBJ2-7; D is undetermined. Trimming took 3 bases from V and 8 from J, leaving 14 bases between them. CDR1 SNHLY and CDR2 FYNNEI come from the germline V gene. CDR3 length equals 13 residues. CDR3 amino acids: CASSDARLTQQYF. CDR3 nucleotide sequence: TGTGCCAGCAGTGACGCCCGTTTAACACAGCAGTACTTC.

This clonotype has only a few counts. The J gene is TRBJ1-5, the V gene TRBV28; 7 bases align to TRBD1. Per germline, CDR1 MDHEN and CDR2 SYDVKM. V gave up 6 bases and J gave up 6 bases; unmatched junction bases: 11. The CDR3 sequence is 15 residues long. The CDR3 DNA reads TGTGCCAGCAGCCCTAACAGGGGCGCGGGTCAGCCCCAGCATTTT. Its protein is CASSPNRGAGQPQHF.

This clonotype was found a few times. The chain is built from TRBV7-8 and TRBJ1-1, with D perhaps matching TRBD1 (5 bases). This CDR3 contains 16 residues. Per the germline V gene, CDR1 is SGHVS and CDR2 is FQNEAQ. Trimming cost V 2 bases and J 1 base, with 14 bases left between them. CDR3 loop: CASSLNPRVRNTEAFF. The CDR3 bases are TGTGCCAGCAGCTTAAATCCCAGGGTTAGGAACACTGAAGCTTTCTTT.

J is TRBJ2-1 and V is TRBV9; D possibly corresponds to TRBD2 (6 bases). CDR1 and CDR2 (germline): SGDLS, YYNGEE. V was clipped by 4 bases and J by 0 bases, with 11 bases between them. The CDR3 is 15 residues long. The CDR3 sequence: CASSSTSNSYNEQFF. The CDR3, as DNA: TGTGCCAGCAGCAGTACTAGCAACTCCTACAATGAGCAGTTCTTC.

This clonotype has more than one count but fewer than ten. V usage is TRBV20-1 and J usage is TRBJ1-1; 7 bases line up with TRBD1. Germline V lookup: CDR1 DFQATT, CDR2 SNEGSKA (reference sequence). J was trimmed by 2 bases and V by 5 bases; bases with no gene match: 5. The CDR3 has 13 residues. Here the CDR3 DNA reads TGCAGTGCTCCAGACAGGGCTAACACTGAAGCTTTCTTT. It codes for CSAPDRANTEAFF.

The sample holds a few counts of this clonotype. DNA for the CDR3: TGTGCCAGCAGCGTAGTCCCAGTAGTCTACAATGAGCAGTTCTTC. Amino acid sequence: CASSVVPVVYNEQFF. The V call is TRBV9, the J call TRBJ2-1; D gene unclear. CDR1 SGDLS and CDR2 YYNGEE come from the germline V gene. V was trimmed by 0 bases and J by 3 bases, leaving 10 bases between them. This CDR3 has 15 amino acids.

This clonotype was observed a few times. The rearrangement uses TRBV7-2 and TRBJ2-7; 11 bases agree with TRBD2. The trim removed 5 bases at V and 2 bases at J, leaving 11 bases unmatched. This CDR3 spans 17 amino acids. Germline assignment: CDR1 SGHTA and CDR2 FQGNSA. CDR3: CASSVGLAGGIPYEQYF. CDR3 nucleotide sequence: TGTGCCAGCAGCGTGGGGCTAGCGGGAGGCATTCCCTACGAGCAGTACTTC. Looking up the rest from reference TRBV7-2 and TRBJ2-7 gives the full variable domain: GAGVSQSPSNKVTEKGKDVELRCDPISGHTALYWYRQSLGQGLEFLIYFQGNSAPDKSGLPSDRFSAERTGGSVSTLTIQRTQQEDSAVYLCASSVGLAGGIPYEQYFGPGTRLTVT.

In the case of this clonotype: An end of the junction does not agree with germline; a read error may underlie this. The genes are TRBV9 and TRBJ2-3; TRBD2 agrees at 12 bases. Germline CDR1 SGDLS, CDR2 YYNGEE. CDR3 length equals 12 residues. The CDR3 bases are TGTGCCAGCAGTCTTCTAGCGGGGGGGAGCATTTTT. This sequence encodes CASSLLAGGSIF.

This chain links TRBV19 with TRBJ1-2, with a tentative D call TRBD1 (5 bases). Trimming cost V 5 bases and J 4 bases, with 14 bases left between them. In germline, CDR1 is LNHDA, CDR2 SQIVND (reference sequence). The CDR3 totals 14 residues. For the CDR3, the DNA is TGTGCCAGTAGTGTCGGGGGTTTTGTCTATGGCTACACCTTC. Residues: CASSVGGFVYGYTF.

The chain employs TRBV19 and TRBJ1-4, with 8 bases lining up with TRBD1. The V gene's germline CDR1 is LNHDA and CDR2 SQIVND (reference sequence). Unmatched junction bases numbered 6, after V lost 6 bases and J lost 15 bases. This CDR3 has 11 amino acids. The CDR3 here is CASRDRGVVFF. DNA of the CDR3: TGTGCCAGTAGAGACAGGGGAGTGGTGTTTTTT.

In its sample, this clonotype was seen many times. This chain joins TRBV15 and TRBJ1-1, with a tentative D call TRBD1 (5 bases). Trimming took off 1 base at V and 10 bases at J, with 10 bases between the two ends. Per germline, CDR1 LNHNV and CDR2 YYDKDF (reference sequence). This CDR3 comprises 12 residues. As DNA, the CDR3 is TGTGCCACCAGCAGAGTCGGGGGTTTAGCTTTCTTT. This sequence encodes CATSRVGGLAFF.

This clonotype was recorded many times. The chain carries TRBV19 and TRBJ1-6; D gene ambiguous. CDR1 and CDR2 (germline): LNHDA, SQIVND (reference sequence). Between the trimmed V and J ends, which lost 3 bases and 7 bases, there was a span of 10 bases. CDR3 length: 14 residues. DNA for the CDR3: TGTGCCAGTAGTATCCCGACTCTAAATTCACCCCTCCACTTT. Translation: CASSIPTLNSPLHF.

DNA for the CDR3: TGTGCCAGTAACATAGGGGGCCTAACATCAAAACTGTTTTTT. Its translation is CASNIGGLTSKLFF. This chain connects TRBV25-1 to TRBJ1-4, with TRBD1 matching over 7 bases. Germline V lookup: CDR1 MGHDK, CDR2 SYGVNS. The length of the CDR3 is 14 residues. V shed 9 bases, J shed 10 bases, and the junction held 14 bases outside the gene matches.

This clonotype has a handful of counts. The rearrangement joins TRBV4-1 to TRBJ1-2; a possible D gene is TRBD1 (5 bases). Germline V CDR1 and CDR2: MGHRA, YSYEKL. The CDR3 consists of 17 residues. V was pared by 4 bases and J by 5 bases, with 23 bases between. CDR3 sequence (DNA): TGCGCCAGCAGCCGAGATGCCGTCGGGGCAGGGCCTTATGGCTACACCTTC. Translating gives CASSRDAVGAGPYGYTF.